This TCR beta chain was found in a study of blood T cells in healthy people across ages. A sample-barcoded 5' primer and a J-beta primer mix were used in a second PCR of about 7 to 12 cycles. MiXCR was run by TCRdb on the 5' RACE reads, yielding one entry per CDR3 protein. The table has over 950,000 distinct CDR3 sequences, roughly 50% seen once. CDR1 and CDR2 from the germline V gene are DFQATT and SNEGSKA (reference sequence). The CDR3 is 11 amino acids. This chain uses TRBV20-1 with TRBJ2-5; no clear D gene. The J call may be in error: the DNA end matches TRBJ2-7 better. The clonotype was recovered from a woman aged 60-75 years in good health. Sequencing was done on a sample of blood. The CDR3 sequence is CSASPGGEQYF. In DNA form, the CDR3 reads TGCAGTGCTAGTCCAGGCGGCGAGCAGTACTTC.